Listed here are 30 T cell receptor beta chains from one sample, sequenced in a study of shared clonotypes between healthy human individuals. Method: immunoSEQ multiplex PCR; TCRdb's copy keeps in-frame clones and lacks some. The repertoire holds fewer than 1 million clones, with 90% to 97% as singletons. CD8 cells classed as naive were CD45RO-negative and positively selected for CCR7, excluding terminally differentiated effector memory CD45RA+ cells. The sequencing input was naive CD8+ T cells sorted from blood. The receptors were gathered from a man aged 25-45 years in good health.

The gene calls are TRBV4-3 and TRBJ2-5; D is perhaps TRBD1 or TRBD2 (5 bases each). The ends were cut back, 0 bases at V and 5 bases at J, with 16 bases in the middle. CDR1 is LGHNA, CDR2 YSLEER, per germline. This CDR3 spans 16 amino acids. In DNA, the CDR3 is TGCGCCAGCAGCCAAGATGTGGCGAGGGGACGCGAGACCCAGTACTTC. As protein: CASSQDVARGRETQYF.

The chain combines TRBV9 with TRBJ2-1, with D unresolved. CDR3 length equals 16 residues. The germline gives CDR1 SGDLS, CDR2 YYNGEE. V was cut by 4 bases and J by 4 bases, with 18 bases left in between. CDR3 protein: CASSPPKGVGYNEQFF. CDR3 in DNA: TGTGCCAGCAGCCCCCCAAAGGGCGTGGGTTACAATGAGCAGTTCTTC.

The V and J genes are TRBV10-3 and TRBJ2-1; 12 positions agree with TRBD2. Germline V CDR1 and CDR2: ENHRY, SYGVKD. Trimming took 3 bases from V and 0 from J; bases not matched to a gene: 3. This CDR3 region has 17 residues. The chain's CDR3 is CAISEGLAGRSYNEQFF. CDR3 DNA sequence: TGTGCCATCAGTGAAGGACTAGCGGGACGCTCCTACAATGAGCAGTTCTTC.

The J gene is TRBJ1-2, the V gene TRBV19, with 11 bases lining up with TRBD1. V was clipped by 5 bases and J by 7 bases; unmatched bases: 6. The V gene's germline CDR1 is LNHDA and CDR2 SQIVND (reference sequence). The CDR3 has 14 residues. CDR3 region: CASSPGTGGLGYTF. The CDR3 nucleotides read TGTGCCAGTAGTCCAGGGACAGGGGGTCTTGGCTACACCTTC.

V is TRBV7-3 and J is TRBJ2-1; D could derive from TRBD1 or TRBD2 (5 bases each). V lost 3 bases, J lost 6 bases, and 9 bases lay in between. The CDR3 contains 13 residues. Germline CDR1 reads SGHTA; CDR2 reads FQGTGA. The CDR3 loop reads CASSLVRGNEQFF. The CDR3 coding sequence is TGTGCCAGCAGCTTGGTGAGGGGCAATGAGCAGTTCTTC. Based on the CDR3 plus reference TRBV7-3 and TRBJ2-1, the full variable domain is GAGVSQTPSNKVTEKGKYVELRCDPISGHTALYWYRQSLGQGPEFLIYFQGTGAADDSGLPNDRFFAVRPEGSVSTLKIQRTERGDSAVYLCASSLVRGNEQFFGPGTRLTVL.

A remark on this clone: The same CDR3 also results from other DNA sequences found in this sample. The J gene is TRBJ2-7, the V gene TRBV7-9; no clear D gene. The CDR3 sequence is 13 residues long. Trimming took off 1 base at V and 1 base at J, with 5 bases between the two ends. Germline-derived CDR1 and CDR2 are SEHNR and FQNEAQ (reference sequence). The CDR3 region has the DNA TGTGCCAGCAGCTTAGATTCTTCCTACGAGCAGTACTTC. Residues: CASSLDSSYEQYF.

The CDR3 here is CAISPQDRTHEQYF. The CDR3 coding sequence is TGTGCCATCAGCCCTCAAGACAGGACCCACGAGCAGTACTTC. The rearrangement links TRBV10-3 to TRBJ2-7, with D maybe TRBD1 (6 bases). V lost 6 bases and J 5 bases, leaving 17 bases between the germline ends. Germline lookup yields CDR1 ENHRY and CDR2 SYGVKD. This CDR3 is built from 14 residues.

The V call is TRBV6-1, the J call TRBJ1-2; D uncertain. Germline V CDR1 and CDR2: MNHNS, SASEGT. This CDR3 has 11 residues. Trimming took off 11 bases at V and 8 bases at J, with 15 bases between the two ends. CDR3 residues: CASSEGIGYTF. CDR3 DNA sequence: TGTGCCTCCAGTGAGGGTATCGGCTACACCTTC.

The chain is built from TRBV6-4 and TRBJ1-1, with a weak D call TRBD1 (6 bases). CDR1 is MRHNA, CDR2 SNTAGT, per germline. V was shortened by 3 bases and J by 4 bases, with 12 bases between the two germline ends. This CDR3 comprises 14 residues. CDR3 in amino acids: CASSDTGMGTEAFF. In nucleotides, the CDR3 is TGTGCCAGCAGTGATACAGGGATGGGCACTGAAGCTTTCTTT.

The rearrangement joins TRBV7-9 to TRBJ2-5; D not certain. V gave up 2 bases and J gave up 1 base, with 8 bases separating them. The germline gives CDR1 SEHNR, CDR2 FQNEAQ (reference sequence). The CDR3 has 14 residues. The chain's CDR3 is CASSLLSSQETQYF. DNA for the CDR3: TGTGCCAGCAGCTTATTGTCCAGCCAAGAGACCCAGTACTTC.

The V and J genes are TRBV5-6 and TRBJ2-3; D remains unclear. In germline, CDR1 is SGHDT, CDR2 YYEEEE. Trimming removed 0 bases at V and 5 bases at J, with 10 bases between. This CDR3 is built from 14 residues. The chain's CDR3 is CASSLVRRRDTQYF. DNA of the CDR3: TGTGCCAGCAGCTTGGTTAGAAGGCGAGATACGCAGTATTTT. The whole variable domain, remainder taken from reference TRBV5-6 and TRBJ2-3, is DAGVTQSPTHLIKTRGQQVTLRCSPKSGHDTVSWYQQALGQGPQFIFQYYEEEERQRGNFPDRFSGHQFPNYSSELNVNALLLGDSALYLCASSLVRRRDTQYFGPGTRLTVL.

V is TRBV7-9 and J is TRBJ2-7; D perhaps matches TRBD1 (5 bases). Trimming cost V 5 bases and J 1 base, with 15 bases left between them. This CDR3 region has 15 residues. Germline V gene lookup returns CDR1 SEHNR and CDR2 FQNEAQ (reference sequence). The CDR3 sequence: CASSQGAFLSYEQYF. The CDR3, as DNA: TGTGCCAGCAGCCAAGGGGCATTTCTTTCCTACGAGCAGTACTTC.

V is TRBV14 and J is TRBJ2-1, with D unclear. CDR1 and CDR2 (germline): SGHDN, FVKESK. Between the trimmed V and J ends, which lost 1 base and 0 bases, there was a span of 10 bases. The CDR3 contains 16 residues. The CDR3 nucleotides read TGTGCCAGCAGCCAAGTGGCTACGTTCTCCTACAATGAGCAGTTCTTC. Encoded protein: CASSQVATFSYNEQFF.

Of note for this clone: This same CDR3 is encoded by further DNA sequences in the sample. V usage is TRBV4-3 and J usage is TRBJ1-3; D is perhaps TRBD1 (5 bases). Trimming took 0 bases from V and 1 from J, leaving 7 bases between them. The length of the CDR3 is 15 residues. From germline, CDR1 is LGHNA and CDR2 YSLEER. Written as DNA, the CDR3 is TGCGCCAGCAGCCAAGATGGGGGATCTGGAAACACCATATATTTT. Its protein product is CASSQDGGSGNTIYF.

The chain has TRBV5-1 and TRBJ2-5; D is tentatively TRBD1 or TRBD2 (5 bases each). Looked up from germline, CDR1 is SGHRS and CDR2 is YFSETQ. Trimming left V 2 bases short and J 4 bases short, with 12 bases between. The CDR3 sequence is 14 residues long. This chain's CDR3 is CASSLFPGRETQYF. CDR3 sequence (DNA): TGCGCCAGCAGCTTATTTCCAGGGAGAGAGACCCAGTACTTC. Full variable domain (rest looked up from reference TRBV5-1 and TRBJ2-5): KAGVTQTPRYLIKTRGQQVTLSCSPISGHRSVSWYQQTPGQGLQFLFEYFSETQRNKGNFPGRFSGRQFSNSRSEMNVSTLELGDSALYLCASSLFPGRETQYFGPGTRLLVL.

This chain connects TRBV7-9 to TRBJ2-5; no definite D call. Trimming removed 2 bases from V and 5 bases from J, with 12 bases in between. Germline loops: CDR1 SEHNR, CDR2 FQNEAQ (reference sequence). The CDR3 is 14 amino acids. As DNA, the CDR3 is TGTGCCAGCAGCTTAACAGTGGGCCATGAGACCCAGTACTTC. This sequence encodes CASSLTVGHETQYF.

The genes are TRBV7-8 and TRBJ2-7, with TRBD1 matching 8 bases. The J segment lost 5 bases and the V segment lost 7 bases, leaving 16 bases of the junction unmatched. The CDR3 covers 16 residues. Germline CDR1 is SGHVS and CDR2 is FQNEAQ. The chain's CDR3 is CASIHTGGTGWNEQYF. The CDR3 coding sequence is TGTGCCAGCATCCATACTGGGGGGACAGGATGGAACGAGCAGTACTTC.

V and J are TRBV7-8 and TRBJ2-3; D is uncertain. Trimming stripped 1 base from V and 4 bases from J, with 3 bases between. Germline lookup yields CDR1 SGHVS and CDR2 FQNEAQ. This CDR3 region has 12 residues. Here the CDR3 DNA reads TGTGCCAGCAGCTTAGACGCAGATACGCAGTATTTT. It yields the protein CASSLDADTQYF.

The chain uses TRBV7-8 and TRBJ1-5; the D is unclear. Between the trimmed V and J ends, which lost 0 bases and 6 bases, there was a span of 12 bases. This CDR3 is built from 15 residues. Germline CDR1 and CDR2: SGHVS and FQNEAQ. CDR3 in DNA: TGTGCCAGCAGCTTAGCTGAAGTTCGGGGTCAGCCCCAGCATTTT. Translated: CASSLAEVRGQPQHF. Full variable domain (outside the CDR3, taken from reference TRBV7-8 and TRBJ1-5): GAGVSQSPRYKVAKRGQDVALRCDPISGHVSLFWYQQALGQGPEFLTYFQNEAQLDKSGLPSDRFFAERPEGSVSTLKIQRTQQEDSAVYLCASSLAEVRGQPQHFGDGTRLSIL.

This clone has only one observation. The chain combines TRBV5-4 with TRBJ2-1, with a tentative D call TRBD1 (6 bases). Looked up from germline, CDR1 is SGHNT and CDR2 is YYREEE (reference sequence). V was cut by 6 bases and J by 6 bases, with 16 bases left in between. This CDR3 comprises 14 residues. CDR3 bases: TGTGCCAGCACCCGGGCCGACAGGTCCAATGAGCAGTTCTTC. Translation gives CASTRADRSNEQFF.

The chain carries TRBV7-2 and TRBJ2-7; 8 positions match TRBD1. The ends lost 3 bases at V and 0 bases at J; junction bases unmatched: 4. The CDR3 is 15 residues long. Germline assignment: CDR1 SGHTA and CDR2 FQGNSA. The CDR3 spells CASSFPGQASYEQYF. In nucleotides, the CDR3 is TGTGCCAGCAGCTTTCCGGGACAGGCCTCCTACGAGCAGTACTTC.

The V call is TRBV28, the J call TRBJ2-1; the match to TRBD2 covers 7 bases. Germline V gene data show CDR1 as MDHEN and CDR2 as SYDVKM. This CDR3 has 16 residues. V shed 3 bases, J shed 4 bases, and the junction held 9 bases outside the gene matches. This CDR3 is CASSFPRASGYNEQFF. In nucleotides, the CDR3 is TGTGCCAGCAGTTTCCCGAGGGCTAGCGGATACAATGAGCAGTTCTTC.

The J gene is TRBJ2-1, the V gene TRBV7-6; D gene ambiguous. Germline-derived CDR1 and CDR2 are SGHVS and FNYEAQ. The CDR3 spans 15 residues. Trimming shortened V by 1 base and J by 2 bases, and 9 bases separated the two germline ends. The CDR3 DNA follows: TGTGCCAGCAGCTTAGGTGCGGACCCCTACAATGAGCAGTTCTTC. It yields the protein CASSLGADPYNEQFF.

The chain recombines TRBV7-9 with TRBJ2-7; D not certain. This CDR3 has 15 residues. V was pared by 5 bases and J by 5 bases, with 19 bases between. Germline CDR1 is SEHNR and CDR2 is FQNEAQ (reference sequence). The CDR3 region is CASSQVGQIPHEQYF. In nucleotides, the CDR3 is TGTGCCAGCAGCCAAGTCGGGCAGATTCCCCACGAGCAGTACTTC. The whole variable domain, remainder taken from reference TRBV7-9 and TRBJ2-7, is DTGVSQNPRHKITKRGQNVTFRCDPISEHNRLYWYRQTLGQGPEFLTYFQNEAQLEKSRLLSDRFSAERPKGSFSTLEIQRTEQGDSAMYLCASSQVGQIPHEQYFGPGTRLTVT.

This chain uses TRBV11-2 with TRBJ2-2; 10 bases map to TRBD1. CDR3 length: 18 residues. The junction had 9 bases not matched to a gene; V was cut back by 1 base and J by 4 bases. The germline V gene has CDR1 SGHAT and CDR2 FQNNGV. Here the CDR3 DNA reads TGTGCCAGCAGCTTAGGACCCGGGACAGGGGATTCCACCGGGGAGCTGTTTTTT. This sequence encodes CASSLGPGTGDSTGELFF.

This chain joins TRBV4-1 and TRBJ2-2, with D uncertain. The CDR3 has 14 amino acids. CDR1 and CDR2 from the germline V gene are MGHRA and YSYEKL. V was cut by 5 bases and J by 3 bases, with 10 bases left in between. The DNA of the CDR3 is TGCGCCAGCAGCTACGGGCCCGACACCGGGGAGCTGTTTTTT. Translated: CASSYGPDTGELFF.

The CDR3 DNA sequence: TGTGCCAGCAGCCCAGGGGCCTCAACAGTTCACAATGAGCAGTTCTTC. This translates into CASSPGASTVHNEQFF. The J gene is TRBJ2-1, the V gene TRBV7-9, with D perhaps matching TRBD1 (6 bases). This CDR3 region has 16 residues. Per germline, CDR1 SEHNR and CDR2 FQNEAQ (reference sequence). Trimming stripped 5 bases from V and 5 bases from J, with 19 bases between.

The chain recombines TRBV25-1 with TRBJ2-2; 8 nucleotides align to TRBD1. The V segment lost 4 bases and the J segment 7 bases; nucleotides outside the gene matches: 2. Germline V lookup: CDR1 MGHDK, CDR2 SYGVNS. This CDR3 has 13 residues. Here the CDR3 reads CASSGQGIGELFF. The CDR3 region has the DNA TGTGCCAGCAGTGGACAGGGGATCGGGGAGCTGTTTTTT.

This chain joins TRBV6-4 and TRBJ2-1; D is unresolved. The V and J ends lost 2 bases and 3 bases respectively, with 2 bases between them. The CDR3 runs to 12 residues. From germline, CDR1 is MRHNA and CDR2 SNTAGT. This chain's CDR3 is CASSDIYNEQFF. The DNA for the CDR3 is TGTGCCAGCAGTGACATCTACAATGAGCAGTTCTTC.

The chain carries TRBV27 and TRBJ2-4, with TRBD2 matching over 7 bases. Germline-derived CDR1 and CDR2 are MNHEY and SMNVEV (reference sequence). V shed 5 bases, J shed 14 bases, and the junction held 12 bases outside the gene matches. The CDR3 consists of 13 residues. The CDR3 is CASSPGSGTAKYF. CDR3 in DNA: TGTGCCAGCAGTCCCGGCAGCGGGACCGCGAAGTACTTC.